The 8 T cell receptor beta chains below come from one sample, sequenced in a study of radiotherapy plus CTLA-4 blockade in lung cancer. Sequencing was performed with immunoSEQ multiplex PCR; in TCRdb, only in-frame clones are kept and a portion is missing. The sample lists 32,000 or so clones, 70% to 80% occurring once. This material consisted of peripheral blood, taken from a patient treated with radiotherapy plus ipilimumab. These receptors came from a human donor with non-small cell lung cancer that progressed on radiotherapy plus ipilimumab.

This chain uses TRBV7-6 with TRBJ2-1; 7 positions match TRBD2. Germline CDR1 SGHVS, CDR2 FNYEAQ. V lost 2 bases to trimming and J lost 4 bases; unmatched junction nucleotides: 2. The CDR3 has 14 residues. CDR3 DNA: TGTGCCAGCAGCTTAAGCGGGATGTACAATGAGCAGTTCTTC. Translating gives CASSLSGMYNEQFF.

The rearrangement links TRBV2 to TRBJ1-1; no reliable D call. This CDR3 has 15 residues. Trimming took 2 bases from V and 5 from J, leaving 15 bases between them. CDR1 and CDR2 from the germline V gene are SNHLY and FYNNEI. The CDR3 sequence is CASSETPIAGTEAFF. The DNA for the CDR3 is TGTGCCAGCAGTGAAACCCCTATTGCGGGGACTGAAGCTTTCTTT.

This sequence joins TRBV6-1 and TRBJ2-1; TRBD2 aligns across 9 bases. V shed 10 bases and J 9 bases; nucleotides not matched to a gene: 13. This CDR3 comprises 14 residues. Looked up from germline, CDR1 is MNHNS and CDR2 is SASEGT. The CDR3 sequence: CATSPRREGGEQFF. CDR3 nucleotides: TGTGCCACATCCCCCCGGCGGGAGGGCGGTGAGCAGTTCTTC.

The V call is TRBV5-5, the J call TRBJ2-2; 10 bases map to TRBD1. V shed 3 bases and J 3 bases; nucleotides not matched to a gene: 5. The germline V gene encodes CDR1 SGHKS and CDR2 YYEKEE (reference sequence). The CDR3 is made up of 16 amino acids. The CDR3 region has the DNA TGTGCCAGCAGCTACAGACAGGGGGCGGACACCGGGGAGCTGTTTTTT. It translates to CASSYRQGADTGELFF.

V and J are TRBV4-2 and TRBJ2-1; 8 bases are shared with TRBD1. The CDR3 length is 14 residues. The V segment lost 4 bases and the J segment 5 bases; nucleotides outside the gene matches: 4. Germline V CDR1 and CDR2: LGHNA, YNFKEQ. In DNA form, the CDR3 reads TGTGCCAGCAGCCCGGGACAGGTCAACAATGAGCAGTTCTTC. Translated: CASSPGQVNNEQFF.

V is TRBV5-4 and J is TRBJ2-2, with 9 bases aligning to TRBD2. Germline V gives CDR1 SGHNT, CDR2 YYREEE (reference sequence). J was trimmed by 5 bases and V by 1 base; bases with no gene match: 3. This CDR3 has 15 amino acids. Here the CDR3 reads CASSLSSGGTGELFF. The CDR3 DNA reads as TGTGCCAGCAGCTTGTCAAGCGGGGGGACCGGGGAGCTGTTTTTT.

The V gene is TRBV9, the J gene TRBJ1-4, with D maybe TRBD1 (5 bases). Per germline, CDR1 SGDLS and CDR2 YYNGEE. V shed 3 bases and J shed 2 bases, with 8 bases lying between them. CDR3 size: 14 residues. The CDR3 loop is CASSAGITNEKLFF. The CDR3, as DNA: TGTGCCAGCAGCGCAGGGATTACTAATGAAAAACTGTTTTTT.

The chain has TRBV29-1 and TRBJ2-2, with D possibly being TRBD1 or TRBD2 (5 bases each). Trimming cost V 7 bases and J 6 bases, with 15 bases left between them. The CDR3 is made up of 13 amino acids. Germline V CDR1 and CDR2: SQVTM, ANQGSEA. The CDR3 nucleotides are TGCAGCGGGGGGAACCCGCAGGCCGGGGAGCTGTTTTTT. Translating it yields CSGGNPQAGELFF.